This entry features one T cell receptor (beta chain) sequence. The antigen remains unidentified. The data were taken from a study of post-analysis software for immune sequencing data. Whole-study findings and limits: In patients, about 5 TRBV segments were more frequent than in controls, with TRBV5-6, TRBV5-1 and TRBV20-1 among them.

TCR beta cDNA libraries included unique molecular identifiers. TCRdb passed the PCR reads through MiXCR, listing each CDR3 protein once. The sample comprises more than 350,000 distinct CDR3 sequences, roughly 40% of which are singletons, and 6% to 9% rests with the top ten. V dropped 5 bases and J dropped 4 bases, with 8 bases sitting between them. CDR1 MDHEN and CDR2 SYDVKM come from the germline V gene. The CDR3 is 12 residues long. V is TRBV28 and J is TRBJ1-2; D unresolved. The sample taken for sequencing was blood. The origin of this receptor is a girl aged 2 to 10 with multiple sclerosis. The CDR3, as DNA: TGTGCCAGCAGTGACTGGGGCTATGGCTACACCTTC. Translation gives CASSDWGYGYTF.